These T cell receptor beta chains were read from a single sample in a study of identical twins. TCRdb reprocessed the 5' RACE reads via MiXCR and lists one record per CDR3 protein. The repertoire includes 540,000 or so distinct CDR3 sequences, about 22% of them detected once, and 0.45% to 0.5% sits in the top ten. The same sample was also used in a study of yellow fever vaccine responses in identical twins.

Sequencing used CD4+ T cells sorted from blood. The source is a woman aged 18-35 years in good health. Each CDR3 is given with its conserved first and last residue. A D gene is named only where the DNA matches it firmly. For some rows the clone size is stated as once, few or many, or as a class when expanded; others skip it.

v_gene	d_gene	j_gene	abundance	CDR3nt	CDR3aa
TRBV12-3/TRBV12-4	.	TRBJ1-1	few	TGTGCCAGCAGGGACACAGGGATTGAAGCTTTCTTT	CASRDTGIEAFF
TRBV9	.	TRBJ2-6	.	TGTGCCAGCAGCGTAGTCTCTGGGGCCAACGTCCTGACTTTC	CASSVVSGANVLTF
TRBV7-7	TRBD2	TRBJ2-2	few	TGTGCCAGCAAGGAGACTAGCGGTGTGTTCGGGGAGCTGTTTTTT	CASKETSGVFGELFF
TRBV4-1	.	TRBJ2-7	few	TGCGCCAGCAGCCAAGATGCCGCCCGCTACGAGCAGTACTTC	CASSQDAARYEQYF
TRBV5-1	TRBD1	TRBJ2-5	.	TGCGCCAGCAGCTTGAGAACACAGGGGGTACAAGAGACCCAGTACTTC	CASSLRTQGVQETQYF
TRBV12-3/TRBV12-4	.	TRBJ2-1	few	TGTGCCAGCAGTTCCCACCTTGGCTACAATGAGCAGTTCTTC	CASSSHLGYNEQFF
TRBV10-3	TRBD2	TRBJ2-7	.	TGTGCCACCCGGGCGGGAGACCCCTACGAGCAGTACTTC	CATRAGDPYEQYF
TRBV7-9	.	TRBJ1-2	.	TGTGCCAGCAGCCTCACCCGGGCGTATACGGGCTACACCTTC	CASSLTRAYTGYTF
TRBV15	.	TRBJ1-6	few	TGTGCCACCAGCAGGTCGGGGGATTCACCCCTCCACTTT	CATSRSGDSPLHF
TRBV5-1	.	TRBJ1-3	.	TGCGCCAGCAGCTCGGCGGGACACCTAAGCTCTGGAAACACCATATATTTT	CASSSAGHLSSGNTIYF
TRBV28	.	TRBJ2-7	.	TGTGCCAGCAGTCTGGACATTTCCTACGAGCAGTACTTC	CASSLDISYEQYF
TRBV10-3	TRBD1	TRBJ1-1	many	TGTGCCATCAGTGGCCGTCCGGGACAGATGAACACTGAAGCTTTCTTT	CAISGRPGQMNTEAFF
TRBV27	TRBD1	TRBJ1-6	few	TGTGCCAGCAGTCCGGGGACAGGGGGCGTTTCACCCCTCCACTTT	CASSPGTGGVSPLHF
TRBV20-1	.	TRBJ2-1	.	TGCAGTGCTAGAATTTTTCAATACAATGAGCAGTTCTTC	CSARIFQYNEQFF
TRBV6-5	.	TRBJ2-6	.	TGTGCCAGCAGTACCCGGAGGTACTCTGGGGCCAACGTCCTGACTTTC	CASSTRRYSGANVLTF
TRBV2	TRBD1	TRBJ1-1	.	TGTGCCAGAGGACAGGGGAACACTGAAGCTTTCTTT	CARGQGNTEAFF
TRBV6-1	TRBD2	TRBJ2-1	.	TGTGCCAGCAGTCCGACTAGCGGGAGTACCAATGAGCAGTTCTTC	CASSPTSGSTNEQFF
TRBV6-1	TRBD2	TRBJ2-2	few	TGTGCCAGCAGCTTGCTGGGACTAGCGGGATCGAACACCGGGGAGCTGTTTTTT	CASSLLGLAGSNTGELFF